Following are 6 T cell receptor beta chains from one sample sequenced in a study of response to subunit inactivated influenza vaccine. Via MiXCR, TCRdb re-called the RT-PCR reads, giving one row per CDR3 protein. The repertoire holds a few hundred thousand distinct CDR3 sequences, with 20% to 25% as singletons. Sequenced here: PBMCs from blood, sampled about 20 months after vaccination. The source of these receptors is a man aged 50 to 75 who received an inactivated influenza vaccine.

This clonotype was observed a handful of times. The V and J genes are TRBV20-1 and TRBJ1-5; a weak D match, TRBD1 (5 bases). CDR1 DFQATT and CDR2 SNEGSKA come from the germline V gene (reference sequence). V was shortened by 3 bases and J by 3 bases, with 12 bases between the two germline ends. This CDR3 comprises 14 residues. The CDR3 protein is CSASPAGPNQPQHF. Written as DNA, the CDR3 is TGCAGTGCTAGTCCGGCAGGGCCCAATCAGCCCCAGCATTTT.

This chain joins TRBV6-5 and TRBJ1-2; D ambiguous. Trimming pared 6 bases from V and 1 base from J, leaving 18 bases between. The CDR3 extends over 16 amino acids. Germline V gene sequence: CDR1 MNHEY, CDR2 SVGAGI. The CDR3 region is CASRYGPHSDNYGYTF. CDR3 DNA: TGTGCCAGCAGGTACGGGCCGCACTCCGATAACTATGGCTACACCTTC.

The gene calls are TRBV7-6 and TRBJ2-1, with TRBD2 as a possible D gene (6 bases). The CDR3 sequence is 15 residues long. Germline values: CDR1 SGHVS, CDR2 FNYEAQ. V was cut by 5 bases and J by 4 bases, with 15 bases left in between. The CDR3 sequence: CASSQTGTPYNEQFF. The CDR3 DNA follows: TGTGCCAGCAGCCAAACCGGGACTCCGTACAATGAGCAGTTCTTC.

This clonotype was observed a handful of times. This chain connects TRBV15 to TRBJ2-1; no firm D call. The ends were cut back, 4 bases at V and 0 bases at J, with 10 bases in the middle. The germline gives CDR1 LNHNV, CDR2 YYDKDF (reference sequence). This CDR3 is 15 amino acids long. The CDR3 sequence: CATSKAGGSYNEQFF. CDR3 bases: TGTGCCACCAGCAAGGCCGGTGGCTCCTACAATGAGCAGTTCTTC.

The chain combines TRBV6-5 with TRBJ2-7, with 7 nucleotides matching TRBD1. The trim removed 4 bases at V and 3 bases at J, leaving 9 bases unmatched. CDR1 and CDR2 from the germline V gene are MNHEY and SVGAGI. The length of the CDR3 is 15 residues. The CDR3 sequence: CASSSGQDWSYEQYF. The CDR3 bases are TGTGCCAGCAGTTCCGGACAGGACTGGAGCTACGAGCAGTACTTC.

This clonotype was detected ten times or more. This chain links TRBV7-2 with TRBJ1-5; TRBD1 is a possible D gene (6 bases). V gave up 0 bases and J gave up 0 bases, with 6 bases separating them. The length of the CDR3 is 15 residues. In germline, CDR1 is SGHTA, CDR2 FQGNSA. The CDR3 DNA reads TGTGCCAGCAGCTTAGCGACAGGTAGCAATCAGCCCCAGCATTTT. Translation gives CASSLATGSNQPQHF. The full variable domain, its missing parts supplied by reference TRBV7-2 and TRBJ1-5, is GAGVSQSPSNKVTEKGKDVELRCDPISGHTALYWYRQSLGQGLEFLIYFQGNSAPDKSGLPSDRFSAERTGGSVSTLTIQRTQQEDSAVYLCASSLATGSNQPQHFGDGTRLSIL.